This T cell receptor beta chain is from a study of CD8 T cells in Susac syndrome. The length of the CDR3 is 13 residues. Looked up from germline, CDR1 is MGHRA and CDR2 is YSYEKL. The V gene lost 1 base and the J gene lost 9 bases, with 11 bases spanning the gap. Reverse transcription of about 0.45 to 1 ug RNA was carried out with random hexamers. The authors amplified TCR beta CDR3 across 54 Vbeta and 13 Jbeta using immunoSEQ multiplex PCR. TCRdb recomputed calls from the immunoSEQ multiplex PCR reads with MiXCR, one row per CDR3 protein. Found here are about 120,000 distinct CDR3 sequences, around 93% of them singletons; the top ten hold approximately 0.13%. TCR beta sequences were obtained from blood CD8+ and CD4+ T cells. Matched for age and sex, the controls were healthy donors. CD8+ and CD4+ T cells were negatively isolated; TEMRA cells were FACS-enriched.

This receptor was identified in a human donor in good health. The sequenced material came from CD8+ T cells from PBMCs. This rearrangement joins TRBV4-1 to TRBJ2-3; tentatively, D is TRBD1 (5 bases). This chain's CDR3 is CASSQVDSVTQYF. The DNA for the CDR3 is TGCGCCAGCAGCCAAGTTGACAGTGTCACGCAGTATTTT.